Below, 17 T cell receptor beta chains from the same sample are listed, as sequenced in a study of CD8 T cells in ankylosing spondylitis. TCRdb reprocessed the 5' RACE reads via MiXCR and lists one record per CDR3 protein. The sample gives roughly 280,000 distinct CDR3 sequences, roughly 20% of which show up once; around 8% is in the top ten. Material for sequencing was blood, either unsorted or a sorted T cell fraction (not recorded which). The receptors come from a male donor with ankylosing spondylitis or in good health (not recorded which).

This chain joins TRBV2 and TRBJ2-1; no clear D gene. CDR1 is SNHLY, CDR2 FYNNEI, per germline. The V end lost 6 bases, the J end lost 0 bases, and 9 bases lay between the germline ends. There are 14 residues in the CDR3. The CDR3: CASSDIHSYNEQFF. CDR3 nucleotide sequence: TGTGCCAGCAGCGACATACACTCCTACAATGAGCAGTTCTTC.

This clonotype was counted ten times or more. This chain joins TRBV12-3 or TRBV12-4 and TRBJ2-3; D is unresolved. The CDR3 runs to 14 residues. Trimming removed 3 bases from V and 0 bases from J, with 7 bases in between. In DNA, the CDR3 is TGTGCCAGCAGTTTCACTGCCAGCACAGATACGCAGTATTTT. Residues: CASSFTASTDTQYF.

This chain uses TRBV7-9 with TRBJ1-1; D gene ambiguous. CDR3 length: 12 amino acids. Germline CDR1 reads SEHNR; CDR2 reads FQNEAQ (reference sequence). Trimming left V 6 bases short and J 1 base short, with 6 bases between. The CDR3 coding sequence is TGTGCCAGCAGTAACACGAACACTGAAGCTTTCTTT. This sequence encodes CASSNTNTEAFF.

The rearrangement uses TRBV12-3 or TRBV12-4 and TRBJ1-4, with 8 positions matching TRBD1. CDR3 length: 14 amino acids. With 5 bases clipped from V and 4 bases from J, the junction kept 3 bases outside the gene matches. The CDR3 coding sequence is TGTGCCAGCAGTACAGGGGGATATAATGAAAAACTGTTTTTT. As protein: CASSTGGYNEKLFF.

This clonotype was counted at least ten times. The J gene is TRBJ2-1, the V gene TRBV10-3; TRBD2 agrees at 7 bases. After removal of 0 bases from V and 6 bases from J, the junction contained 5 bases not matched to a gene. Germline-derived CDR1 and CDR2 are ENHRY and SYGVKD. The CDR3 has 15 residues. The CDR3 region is CAISESSSGPNEQFF. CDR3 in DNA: TGTGCCATCAGTGAGTCGTCTAGCGGTCCCAATGAGCAGTTCTTC.

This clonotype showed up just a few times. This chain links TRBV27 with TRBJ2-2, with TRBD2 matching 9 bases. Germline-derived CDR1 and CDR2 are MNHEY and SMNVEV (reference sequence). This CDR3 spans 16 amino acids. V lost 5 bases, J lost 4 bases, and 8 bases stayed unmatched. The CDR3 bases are TGTGCCAGCAGTCGTCCCGGGACTAGCAGCACCGGGGAGCTGTTTTTT. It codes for CASSRPGTSSTGELFF.

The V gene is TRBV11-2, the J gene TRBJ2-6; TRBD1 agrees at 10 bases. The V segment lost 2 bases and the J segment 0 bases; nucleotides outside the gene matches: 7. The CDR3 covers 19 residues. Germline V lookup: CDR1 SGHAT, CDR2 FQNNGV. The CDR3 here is CASSLSTGQGHSGANVLTF. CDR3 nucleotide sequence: TGTGCCAGCAGCTTATCAACGGGACAGGGGCACTCTGGGGCCAACGTCCTGACTTTC.

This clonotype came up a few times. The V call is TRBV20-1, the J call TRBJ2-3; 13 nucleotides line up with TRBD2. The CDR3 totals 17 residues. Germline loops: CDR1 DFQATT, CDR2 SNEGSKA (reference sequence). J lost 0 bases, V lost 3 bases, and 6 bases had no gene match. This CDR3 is CSASTSGGAGSTDTQYF. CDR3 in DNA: TGCAGTGCTAGCACTAGCGGGGGGGCGGGAAGCACAGATACGCAGTATTTT.

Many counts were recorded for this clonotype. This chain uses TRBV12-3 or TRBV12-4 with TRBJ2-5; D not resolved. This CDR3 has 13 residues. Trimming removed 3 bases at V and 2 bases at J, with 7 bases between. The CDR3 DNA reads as TGTGCCAGCAGTTTTGCAGGACAAGAGACCCAGTACTTC. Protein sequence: CASSFAGQETQYF.

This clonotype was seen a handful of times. This CDR3 is CSASDRGHGYTF. CDR3 coding DNA: TGCAGTGCTAGCGACAGGGGGCACGGCTACACCTTC. V and J are TRBV20-1 and TRBJ1-2; 10 positions agree with TRBD1. V shed 3 bases, J shed 8 bases, and the junction held 3 bases outside the gene matches. The CDR3 runs 12 residues. Germline V CDR1 and CDR2: DFQATT, SNEGSKA (reference sequence).

The CDR3 DNA follows: TGTGCCAGTAGTATAGGGCGGACAGGGCGGAATGAGCAGTTCTTC. Its protein is CASSIGRTGRNEQFF. The rearrangement links TRBV19 to TRBJ2-1; 8 bases match TRBD1. In germline, CDR1 is LNHDA, CDR2 SQIVND (reference sequence). V was clipped by 1 base and J by 7 bases; unmatched bases: 6. The CDR3 totals 15 residues.

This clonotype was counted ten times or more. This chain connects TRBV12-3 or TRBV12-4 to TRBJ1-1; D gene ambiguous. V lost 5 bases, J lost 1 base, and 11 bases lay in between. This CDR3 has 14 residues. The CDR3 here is CASSLREANTEAFF. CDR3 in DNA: TGTGCCAGCAGTCTCCGGGAAGCGAACACTGAAGCTTTCTTT.

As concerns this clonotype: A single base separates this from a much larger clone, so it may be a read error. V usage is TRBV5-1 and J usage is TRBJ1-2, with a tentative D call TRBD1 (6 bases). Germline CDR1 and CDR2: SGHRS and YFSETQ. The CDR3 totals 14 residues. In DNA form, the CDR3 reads TGCACCAGCAGCTTGCAGGACAGCTACTATGGCTACACCTTC. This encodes CTSSLQDSYYGYTF. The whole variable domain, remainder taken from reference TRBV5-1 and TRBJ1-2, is KAGVTQTPRYLIKTRGQQVTLSCSPISGHRSVSWYQQTPGQGLQFLFEYFSETQRNKGNFPGRFSGRQFSNSRSEMNVSTLELGDSALYLCTSSLQDSYYGYTFGSGTRLTVV.

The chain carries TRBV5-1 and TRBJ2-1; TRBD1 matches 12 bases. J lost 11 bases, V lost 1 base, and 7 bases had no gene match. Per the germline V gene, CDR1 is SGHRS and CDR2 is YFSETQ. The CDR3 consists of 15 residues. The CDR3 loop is CASSLSGTGGLKQFF. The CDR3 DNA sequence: TGCGCCAGCAGCTTGTCCGGGACAGGGGGCTTAAAGCAGTTCTTC.

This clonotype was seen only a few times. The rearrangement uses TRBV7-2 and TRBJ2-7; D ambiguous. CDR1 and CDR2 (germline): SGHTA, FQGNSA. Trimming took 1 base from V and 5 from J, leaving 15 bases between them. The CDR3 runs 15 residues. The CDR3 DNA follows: TGTGCCAGCAGCTTAGGCCGTGCTTGGGCAAACGAGCAGTACGTC. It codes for CASSLGRAWANEQYV.

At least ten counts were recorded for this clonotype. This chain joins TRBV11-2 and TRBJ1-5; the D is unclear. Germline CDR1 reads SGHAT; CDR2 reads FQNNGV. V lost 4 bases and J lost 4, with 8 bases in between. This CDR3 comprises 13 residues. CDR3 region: CASSWAPNQPQHF. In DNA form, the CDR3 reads TGTGCCAGCAGCTGGGCCCCGAATCAGCCCCAGCATTTT.

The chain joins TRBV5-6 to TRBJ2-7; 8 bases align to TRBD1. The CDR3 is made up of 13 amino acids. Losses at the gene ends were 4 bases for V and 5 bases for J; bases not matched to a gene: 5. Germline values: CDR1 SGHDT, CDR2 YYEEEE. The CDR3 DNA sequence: TGTGCCAGCAGCCTCGGGACAGGCCACGAGCAGTACGTC. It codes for CASSLGTGHEQYV.